This paragraph covers one T cell receptor (beta chain) sequence. The antigen remains unidentified. The sample originates from a study of shared clonotypes between healthy human individuals. The CDR3 contains 11 residues. Germline lookup yields CDR1 ENHRY and CDR2 SYGVKD. Trimming stripped 7 bases from V and 8 bases from J, with 11 bases between. Study conclusions and caveats: The four-donor shared clonotypes exceeded non-shared clonotypes in generation probability, with non-shared ones scoring lower. Roughly 5% of naive CD4 clonotypes were common to four donors. Researchers found naive subsets generally carried larger estimated richness than memory subsets.

Sequencing was at deep level. The data were produced by immunoSEQ multiplex PCR, yet TCRdb's version contains in-frame clones alone and is incomplete. The table lists about 980,000 clones, roughly 72% of them singletons. This clonotype originated in a man aged 18 to 30 in good health. This chain uses TRBV10-3 with TRBJ1-2; D perhaps matches TRBD1 (6 bases). Sequencing input: memory CD4+ T cells sorted from blood. Subset reported: CD45RA-negative fraction. CDR3 protein: CAIKTGSGYTF. The DNA for the CDR3 is TGTGCCATCAAAACAGGGAGCGGCTACACCTTC.